The 6 T cell receptor beta chains given below trace back to one sample, sequenced in a study of monozygotic twins with inflammatory bowel disease. TCRdb reprocessed the 5' RACE reads and reports one entry per CDR3 protein, with no DNA. The sample table includes 440,000 or so distinct CDR3 sequences. Sequencing was carried out using blood. These receptors came from a human donor with ulcerative colitis or Crohn's disease, or a healthy co-twin of an affected twin (not recorded which).

The gene calls are TRBV30 and TRBJ1-1; TCRdb reports TRBD1, a call that lacks DNA to check it against. Germline V lookup: CDR1 GTSNPN, CDR2 SVGIG (reference sequence). The CDR3 contains 15 residues. The CDR3 is CAWHRARSLNTEAFF.

This chain joins TRBV6-5 and TRBJ1-1. This CDR3 comprises 14 residues. Germline CDR1 MNHEY, CDR2 SVGAGI. The CDR3 sequence: CASSSTLGNTEAFF.

The V and J genes are TRBV6-5 and TRBJ2-6. The germline V gene encodes CDR1 MNHEY and CDR2 SVGAGI. This CDR3 has 18 residues. CDR3: CASSYNQGTDSGANVLTF.

The chain is built from TRBV7-3 and TRBJ2-1; the TCRdb call, TRBD2, lacks DNA for checking. Germline V gene data show CDR1 as SGHTA and CDR2 as FQGTGA. This CDR3 is built from 15 residues. CDR3 loop: CASSPTSGRVNEQFF.

The V and J genes are TRBV2 and TRBJ2-1. Looked up from germline, CDR1 is SNHLY and CDR2 is FYNNEI. This CDR3 region has 12 residues. The CDR3 loop reads CASSALAYEQFF.

This rearrangement joins TRBV6-1 to TRBJ1-6; TCRdb's D call of TRBD1 is untestable without DNA. Germline lookup yields CDR1 MNHNS and CDR2 SASEGT. The CDR3 is 14 residues long. The CDR3 sequence: CASRGQGVSSPLHF.